This record concerns one TCR beta chain sequence. From the 5' RACE reads, TCRdb lists one entry per CDR3 protein and no DNA. This sample's table reports around 100,000 distinct CDR3 sequences. The data derive from a study of T cells expressing NK-cell markers. The material sequenced was blood T cells: a sorted CD56 or NKG2C T cell subset, CD4+ or CD8+ T cells, or bulk PBMC T cells (not recorded which). The receptor's source is a woman aged 18 to 75 in good health.

The CDR3 is CASTIGVERNEQFF. This chain joins TRBV7-9 and TRBJ2-1. The CDR3 sequence is 14 residues long. Germline V gene data show CDR1 as SEHNR and CDR2 as FQNEAQ (reference sequence).